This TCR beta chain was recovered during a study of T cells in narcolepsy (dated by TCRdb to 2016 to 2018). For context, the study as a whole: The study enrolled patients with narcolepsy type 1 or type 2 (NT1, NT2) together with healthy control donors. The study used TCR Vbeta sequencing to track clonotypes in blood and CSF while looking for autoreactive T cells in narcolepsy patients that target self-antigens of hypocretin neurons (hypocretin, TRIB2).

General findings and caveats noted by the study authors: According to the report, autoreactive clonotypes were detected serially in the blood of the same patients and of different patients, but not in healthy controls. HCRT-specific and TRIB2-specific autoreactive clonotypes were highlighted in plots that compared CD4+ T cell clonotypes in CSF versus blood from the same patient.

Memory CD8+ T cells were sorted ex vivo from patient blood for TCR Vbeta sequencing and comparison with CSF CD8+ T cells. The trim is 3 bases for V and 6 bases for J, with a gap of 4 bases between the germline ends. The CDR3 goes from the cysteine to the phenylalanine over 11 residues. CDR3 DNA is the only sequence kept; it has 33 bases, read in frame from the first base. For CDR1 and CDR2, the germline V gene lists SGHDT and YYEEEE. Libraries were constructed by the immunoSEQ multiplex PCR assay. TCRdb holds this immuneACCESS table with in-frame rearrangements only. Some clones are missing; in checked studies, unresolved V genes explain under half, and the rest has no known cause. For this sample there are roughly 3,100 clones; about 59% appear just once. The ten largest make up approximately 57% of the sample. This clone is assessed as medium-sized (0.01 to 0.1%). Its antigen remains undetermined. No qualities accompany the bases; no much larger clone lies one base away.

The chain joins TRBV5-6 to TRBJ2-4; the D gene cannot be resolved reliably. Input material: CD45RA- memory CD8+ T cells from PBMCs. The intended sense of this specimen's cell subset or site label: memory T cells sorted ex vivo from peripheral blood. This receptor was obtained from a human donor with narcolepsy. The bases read TGTGCCAGCAGCTCCGCAAACATTCAGTACTTC. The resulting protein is CASSSANIQYF.